One and the same sample provided the 25 T cell receptor beta chains below, sequenced in a study of T cell responses to AZD1222 COVID-19 vaccine. Assay used: immunoSEQ multiplex PCR; TCRdb lists only in-frame clones, some missing. This sample has 140,000 to 150,000 clones, with 85% to 95% found just once. Sequencing was performed on peripheral blood, taken on day 0 of MenACWY control vaccination. The receptors shown here come from an adult in good health.

The gene calls are TRBV10-2 and TRBJ1-5; D remains unclear. Germline V gene data show CDR1 as WSHSY and CDR2 as SAAADI. This CDR3 contains 13 residues. The V gene lost 6 bases and the J gene lost 0 bases, with 6 bases spanning the gap. In DNA, the CDR3 is TGCGCCAGCAGACACAATAGCAATCAGCCCCAGCATTTT. It specifies CASRHNSNQPQHF.

The CDR3 sequence: CASSSRDRGWETQYF. In DNA, the CDR3 is TGTGCCAGCAGTTCCCGGGACAGAGGGTGGGAGACCCAGTACTTC. This sequence joins TRBV27 and TRBJ2-5, with 7 bases lining up with TRBD1. Germline V gives CDR1 MNHEY, CDR2 SMNVEV (reference sequence). V dropped 4 bases and J dropped 5; count of bases not matched to a gene: 10. CDR3 size: 15 residues.

The gene calls are TRBV10-1 and TRBJ1-1; maybe TRBD1 (6 bases). Between the trimmed V and J ends, which lost 4 bases and 5 bases, there was a span of 11 bases. Germline assignment: CDR1 WNHNN and CDR2 SYGVQD (reference sequence). The CDR3 extends over 13 amino acids. CDR3 protein: CASSGGGRTEAFF. Here the CDR3 DNA reads TGCGCCAGCAGTGGGGGGGGCAGAACTGAAGCTTTCTTT.

This chain uses TRBV24-1 with TRBJ1-2; maybe TRBD1 (5 bases). The germline V gene has CDR1 KGHDR and CDR2 SFDVKD. The CDR3 contains 13 residues. V lost 6 bases and J lost 1, with 8 bases in between. The DNA of the CDR3 is TGTGCCACCAGTAGAGGGGATAACTATGGCTACACCTTC. Protein product: CATSRGDNYGYTF.

The rearrangement links TRBV5-1 to TRBJ2-7, with D maybe TRBD1 (5 bases). CDR3 size: 14 residues. The germline V gene has CDR1 SGHRS and CDR2 YFSETQ. The V end was cut by 2 bases, the J end by 0 bases, with 9 bases between. The CDR3, as DNA: TGCGCCAGCAGCTTAATACAGGACTCCTACGAGCAGTACTTC. Translation: CASSLIQDSYEQYF.

The V call is TRBV19, the J call TRBJ2-3; 9 nucleotides agree with TRBD2. This CDR3 contains 16 residues. Germline CDR1 is LNHDA and CDR2 is SQIVND (reference sequence). Trimming took 3 bases from V and 1 from J; bases not matched to a gene: 5. The CDR3 loop reads CASSIGRLAGTDTQYF. CDR3 DNA sequence: TGTGCCAGTAGTATCGGGCGACTAGCGGGCACAGATACGCAGTATTTT.

The rearrangement joins TRBV7-3 to TRBJ2-6; tentatively, D is TRBD2 (5 bases). CDR1 and CDR2 (germline): SGHTA, FQGTGA. Trimming left V 2 bases short and J 0 bases short, with 8 bases between. This CDR3 spans 16 amino acids. The DNA for the CDR3 is TGTGCCAGCAGCTTATCCGGGGTCTCTGGGGCCAACGTCCTGACTTTC. This encodes CASSLSGVSGANVLTF.

V and J are TRBV7-9 and TRBJ1-1; possibly TRBD1 for D (6 bases). The V end lost 5 bases, the J end lost 1 base, and 14 bases lay between the germline ends. The CDR3 consists of 15 residues. The germline gives CDR1 SEHNR, CDR2 FQNEAQ (reference sequence). Here the CDR3 reads CASSPEGGPNTEAFF. The CDR3 DNA sequence: TGTGCCAGCAGCCCCGAGGGGGGCCCGAACACTGAAGCTTTCTTT.

This rearrangement joins TRBV2 to TRBJ2-7; possibly TRBD1 for D (5 bases). Trimming left V 4 bases short and J 0 bases short, with 7 bases between. The CDR3 sequence is 13 residues long. Germline V lookup: CDR1 SNHLY, CDR2 FYNNEI. CDR3 amino acids: CASSGQISYEQYF. CDR3 bases: TGTGCCAGCAGTGGACAGATCTCCTACGAGCAGTACTTC.

The chain employs TRBV6-5 and TRBJ1-1; D gene unclear. The length of the CDR3 is 13 residues. V was pared by 9 bases and J by 5 bases, with 16 bases between. Per germline, CDR1 MNHEY and CDR2 SVGAGI. CDR3 in amino acids: CASDGPYGTEAFF. The DNA of the CDR3 is TGTGCCAGTGACGGACCTTATGGAACTGAAGCTTTCTTT.

The J gene is TRBJ1-2, the V gene TRBV18, with D unclear. The CDR3 length is 13 residues. Trimming cost V 3 bases and J 1 base, with 6 bases left between them. Looked up from germline, CDR1 is KGHSH and CDR2 is LQKENI. The chain's CDR3 is CASSPEINYGYTF. Written as DNA, the CDR3 is TGTGCCAGCTCACCCGAAATTAACTATGGCTACACCTTC.

The chain carries TRBV5-4 and TRBJ1-2; D gene uncertain. V was cut by 4 bases and J by 3 bases, with 10 bases left in between. Germline CDR1 is SGHNT and CDR2 is YYREEE (reference sequence). The CDR3 spans 13 residues. As DNA, the CDR3 is TGTGCCAGCAGCCCGGTCACGGACTATGGCTACACCTTC. This sequence encodes CASSPVTDYGYTF.

This chain links TRBV29-1 with TRBJ1-1, with D unresolved. The germline V and J ends were trimmed by 6 bases and 0 bases, with 5 bases remaining between them. Germline loops: CDR1 SQVTM, CDR2 ANQGSEA. CDR3 length equals 11 residues. The CDR3 loop reads CSVNMNTEAFF. DNA for the CDR3: TGCAGCGTCAATATGAACACTGAAGCTTTCTTT.

The V gene is TRBV5-5, the J gene TRBJ2-1; D perhaps matches TRBD1 (6 bases). Trimming took 4 bases from V and 1 from J, leaving 18 bases between them. This CDR3 is 17 amino acids long. CDR1 and CDR2 from the germline V gene are SGHKS and YYEKEE (reference sequence). CDR3: CASSLHLTGRSYNEQFF. CDR3 DNA: TGTGCCAGCAGCCTACATCTGACAGGCCGTTCCTACAATGAGCAGTTCTTC.

The genes are TRBV7-2 and TRBJ2-2, with unresolved D. This CDR3 is 13 amino acids long. CDR1 is SGHTA, CDR2 FQGNSA, per germline. The V end was cut by 3 bases, the J end by 11 bases, with 13 bases between. Here the CDR3 DNA reads TGTGCCAGCAGCTTCTTTTTACACCTCGAGCTGTTTTTT. Translating gives CASSFFLHLELFF.

This sequence joins TRBV27 and TRBJ1-1; TRBD1 matches at 7 bases. The CDR3 consists of 14 residues. Germline loops: CDR1 MNHEY, CDR2 SMNVEV (reference sequence). V dropped 1 base and J dropped 5; count of bases not matched to a gene: 4. As DNA, the CDR3 is TGTGCCAGCAGTTTATACCCAGGGGGGACTGAAGCTTTCTTT. Translating it yields CASSLYPGGTEAFF.

The CDR3 sequence: CASSFGVNNEQFF. CDR3 coding DNA: TGTGCCAGCAGCTTCGGGGTCAACAATGAGCAGTTCTTC. V usage is TRBV11-3 and J usage is TRBJ2-1; a weak D match, TRBD2 (5 bases). Germline V CDR1 and CDR2: SGHNT, YENEEA. The CDR3 is made up of 13 amino acids. With 3 bases removed from V and 5 bases from J, the gap between germline ends came to 8 bases.

This chain connects TRBV7-9 to TRBJ2-5; D unclear. Trimming removed 5 bases at V and 5 bases at J, with 21 bases between. The CDR3 covers 16 residues. Germline CDR1 is SEHNR and CDR2 is FQNEAQ (reference sequence). CDR3 residues: CASSPPLTLRVETQYF. Written as DNA, the CDR3 is TGTGCCAGCAGCCCCCCCTTAACCTTGAGAGTCGAGACCCAGTACTTC.

The chain combines TRBV27 with TRBJ2-1, with 11 bases that match TRBD2. This CDR3 is 17 amino acids long. V dropped 1 base and J dropped 7; count of bases not matched to a gene: 9. The V gene's germline CDR1 is MNHEY and CDR2 SMNVEV (reference sequence). CDR3 coding DNA: TGTGCCAGCAGTTTATTGGGTAGCGGGAGGGCCGCAAATGAGCAGTTCTTC. Its protein is CASSLLGSGRAANEQFF.

This rearrangement joins TRBV7-9 to TRBJ1-4, with D unresolved. Trimming took off 5 bases at V and 1 base at J, with 14 bases between the two ends. CDR3 length: 16 residues. Germline V gene data show CDR1 as SEHNR and CDR2 as FQNEAQ (reference sequence). The chain's CDR3 is CASSPLGERTNEKLFF. The DNA of the CDR3 is TGTGCCAGCAGCCCCCTTGGGGAGAGAACTAATGAAAAACTGTTTTTT.

This clone was detected only a few times. The genes are TRBV12-3 or TRBV12-4 and TRBJ1-1, with D hard to call. This CDR3 region has 13 residues. Trimming pared 7 bases from V and 6 bases from J, leaving 15 bases between. Here the CDR3 DNA reads TGTGCCAGCACCCCAACAGTGGCGCCTGAAGCTTTCTTT. It is translated as CASTPTVAPEAFF.

This chain connects TRBV19 to TRBJ1-3; D perhaps matches TRBD1 (5 bases). V lost 6 bases to trimming and J lost 0 bases, with 12 bases between them. Germline CDR1 LNHDA, CDR2 SQIVND (reference sequence). The length of the CDR3 is 15 residues. CDR3 DNA sequence: TGTGCCAGTAGCTCACGAGGGGCCTCTGGAAACACCATATATTTT. Its protein is CASSSRGASGNTIYF. The variable domain in full, with the rest retrieved from reference TRBV19 and TRBJ1-3, is DGGITQSPKYLFRKEGQNVTLSCEQNLNHDAMYWYRQDPGQGLRLIYYSQIVNDFQKGDIAEGYSVSREKKESFPLTVTSAQKNPTAFYLCASSSRGASGNTIYFGEGSWLTVV.

The V gene is TRBV5-1, the J gene TRBJ2-5; 12 positions match TRBD2. This CDR3 is 13 amino acids long. Germline assignment: CDR1 SGHRS and CDR2 YFSETQ. V lost 4 bases and J lost 5; bases outside the gene matches: 0. The chain's CDR3 is CASSTSGGETQYF. Written as DNA, the CDR3 is TGCGCCAGCAGCACTAGCGGGGGGGAGACCCAGTACTTC.

This sequence joins TRBV19 and TRBJ1-5, with 9 positions matching TRBD1. The CDR3 runs to 15 residues. Germline V lookup: CDR1 LNHDA, CDR2 SQIVND (reference sequence). The trim removed 9 bases at V and 1 base at J, leaving 7 bases unmatched. CDR3 sequence reads: CASQDRGWSNQPQHF. DNA of the CDR3: TGTGCCAGCCAGGACAGGGGTTGGAGCAATCAGCCCCAGCATTTT.

In its sample, this clone was seen once. V is TRBV7-2 and J is TRBJ1-6; D is unclear. The V end lost 1 base, the J end lost 8 bases, and 6 bases lay between the germline ends. Germline values: CDR1 SGHTA, CDR2 FQGNSA. The CDR3 has 13 amino acids. The CDR3 bases are TGTGCCAGCAGCTTAGGATCTGATTCACCCCTCCACTTT. As protein: CASSLGSDSPLHF.